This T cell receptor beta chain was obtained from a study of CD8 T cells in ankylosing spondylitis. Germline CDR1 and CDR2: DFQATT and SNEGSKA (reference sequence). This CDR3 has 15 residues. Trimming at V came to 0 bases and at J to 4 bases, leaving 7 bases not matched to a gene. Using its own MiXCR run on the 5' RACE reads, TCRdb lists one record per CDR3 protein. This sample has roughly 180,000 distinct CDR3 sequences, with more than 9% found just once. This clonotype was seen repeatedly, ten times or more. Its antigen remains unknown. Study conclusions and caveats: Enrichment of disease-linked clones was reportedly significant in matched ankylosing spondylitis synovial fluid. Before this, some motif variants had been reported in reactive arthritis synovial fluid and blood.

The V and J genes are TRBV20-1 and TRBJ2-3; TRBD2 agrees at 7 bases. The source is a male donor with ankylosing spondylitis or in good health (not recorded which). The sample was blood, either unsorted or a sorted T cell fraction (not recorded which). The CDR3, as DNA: TGCAGTGCTAGAGATCCCGGCGGGGGTGCAGATACGCAGTATTTT. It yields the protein CSARDPGGGADTQYF.